The sequence of this T cell receptor beta chain was determined in a study of beta chain features in type 1 diabetes. Study-wide points: Junctions at VDJ sites from type 1 diabetes patients had fewer insertions and more deletions. The similarity of naive, central memory and Treg TCRB repertoires appeared greater among patients than among healthy donors. Across all four CD4+ subsets, people with type 1 diabetes showed modestly shorter TCRB CDR3s.

Sequencing targeted expressed TCRB transcripts, as all isolated RNA had been reverse transcribed. Assay used: immunoSEQ multiplex PCR; TCRdb lists only in-frame clones, some missing. The data hold 240,000 or so clones, with 14% observed a single time. This clone showed up just once. Its antigen is not known. This TCR derives from a man aged 25-40 years with type 1 diabetes. Input material: naive CD4+ T cells from blood.

The CDR3 region has the DNA TGTGCCAGCACCAGGATCACTGACAACGGGGAGCTGTTTTTT. Encoded protein: CASTRITDNGELFF. The chain joins TRBV9 to TRBJ2-2; no clear D. Trimming removed 6 bases from V and 7 bases from J, with 16 bases in between. Germline V gene data show CDR1 as SGDLS and CDR2 as YYNGEE. The CDR3 loop spans 14 amino acids.